This TCR beta chain was documented in a study of CD8 T cells in ankylosing spondylitis (dated by TCRdb to the late 2010s). Study-wide context: The study set out to find disease-linked TCR variants by profiling T cell receptor beta repertoires in ankylosing spondylitis patients and healthy donors. Peripheral blood was sampled, and synovial fluid was also collected from ankylosing spondylitis patients. The full study cohort was made up of 25 ankylosing spondylitis patients and about a hundred healthy donors.

Sequenced using an Illumina HiSeq 2500. TCR beta libraries were prepared by quantitative 5'-RACE with molecular barcodes. The source study handled its data this way. A new computational method based on a probabilistic model of VDJ rearrangement was used to identify disease-linked TCR variants. The public reads were run again by TCRdb, first through fastp at Q25 and then through MiXCR, and only productive beta chains were kept. Each entry is one CDR3 protein sequence, shown with its most common DNA and genes. The V and J calls here are based on TCRdb, not the publication. This sample lists more than 150,000 distinct CDR3 sequences; approximately 10% were detected once. About 28% of the sample is taken by the ten largest. V is clipped by 8 bases and J by 1 base, and the sequence between their germline boundaries is 11 bases long. In the germline V gene, CDR1 corresponds to ENHRY and CDR2 to SYGVKD. There are 14 amino acids in the CDR3, from cysteine to phenylalanine inclusive. Here the CDR3 DNA is all that survives: 42 bases in frame from base 1.

Many counts were recorded for this clonotype. Its antigen is currently not known. Base qualities are not provided; no much larger clone lies one nucleotide away. Results the study describes overall, beyond this receptor: Significant enrichment of the disease-linked clones was reported in matched synovial fluid samples from ankylosing spondylitis patients. The disease-linked clones showed a CD8+ phenotype and occurred at relatively low frequencies in peripheral blood. Some motif variants were previously reported in synovial fluid and blood of reactive arthritis patients, suggesting common disease-initiation mechanisms. A TCR beta motif made up of several highly homologous amino acid variants appeared to be characteristic of blood from ankylosing spondylitis patients.

The chain links TRBV10-3 with TRBJ2-2; no D gene can be assigned with confidence. The receptor comes from a male donor with ankylosing spondylitis or in good health (not recorded which). The sequenced sample consisted of blood, either unsorted or a sorted T cell fraction (not recorded which). The CDR3 reads CAISPGGNTGELFF. The DNA is TGTGCCATCTCTCCCGGTGGGAACACCGGGGAGCTGTTTTTT.